The rows below give T cell receptor beta chains drawn from one sample of a study of blood T cells in healthy people across ages. MiXCR, run by TCRdb on the 5' RACE reads, gives a single entry per CDR3 protein. The sample has about 930,000 distinct CDR3 sequences, 25% to 30% seen once; the top ten hold more than 8.5%. A further study also used this sample, focusing on T cells of mothers and their children.

Sequenced sample: blood. These receptors came from a woman aged 40 to 49 in good health. Both conserved end residues are part of each CDR3. D genes are given only for firm matches. Clone size is stated in some rows and not others, as once, few, many or a class when expanded.

V	D	J	size	CDR3	DNA
TRBV6-5	.	TRBJ2-7	many	CASSYQKEGPYEQYF	TGTGCCAGCAGTTACCAAAAGGAGGGACCCTACGAGCAGTACTTC
TRBV15	.	TRBJ1-2	few	CATSRAGRGNYGYTF	TGTGCCACCAGCAGGGCAGGCCGGGGTAACTATGGCTACACCTTC
TRBV6-4	TRBD1	TRBJ2-1	few	CASLEDWTGDNEQFF	TGTGCCAGCCTCGAAGATTGGACAGGGGACAATGAGCAGTTCTTC
TRBV7-2	.	TRBJ1-5	few	CASSSVSGFNQPQHF	TGTGCCAGCAGCTCCGTTTCGGGGTTCAATCAGCCCCAGCATTTT
TRBV20-1	TRBD1	TRBJ2-7	many	CSAFPGQGYEQYF	TGCAGTGCTTTTCCGGGACAGGGCTACGAGCAGTACTTC
TRBV2	.	TRBJ1-2	.	CASSGPGASYGYTF	TGTGCCAGCAGCGGCCCAGGGGCTTCCTATGGCTACACCTTC
TRBV29-1	.	TRBJ1-4	.	CSVERGREEKLFF	TGCAGCGTTGAACGGGGGAGAGAGGAAAAACTGTTTTTT
TRBV7-2	.	TRBJ1-5	many	CASSLEWGGQPQHF	TGTGCCAGCAGCTTAGAATGGGGGGGGCAGCCCCAGCATTTT
TRBV24-1	.	TRBJ2-1	.	CATSDFGGAYNEQFF	TGTGCCACCAGTGATTTTGGCGGGGCCTACAATGAGCAGTTCTTC
TRBV27	.	TRBJ1-4	few	CASSFSDPQGLYEKLFF	TGTGCCAGCAGTTTTTCGGATCCTCAGGGACTGTATGAAAAACTGTTTTTT
TRBV12-3/TRBV12-4	.	TRBJ2-7	.	CASSRTANYEQYF	TGTGCCAGCAGTCGGACAGCCAACTACGAGCAGTACTTC
TRBV12-3/TRBV12-4	.	TRBJ1-1	many	CASSFSGGNTEAFF	TGTGCCAGCAGTTTTTCCGGCGGGAACACTGAAGCTTTCTTT
TRBV4-2	.	TRBJ2-1	.	CASSQDYGRGADEQFF	TGTGCCAGCAGCCAAGATTACGGCAGGGGGGCCGATGAGCAGTTCTTC
TRBV5-1	.	TRBJ2-5	few	CASSSGMAGETQYF	TGCGCCAGCAGCTCCGGCATGGCGGGAGAGACCCAGTACTTC
TRBV20-1	TRBD1	TRBJ1-3	few	CSAREQGRGNTIYF	TGCAGTGCTAGAGAACAGGGGCGCGGAAACACCATATATTTT
TRBV20-1	.	TRBJ2-3	.	CSARDQSGTDTQYF	TGCAGTGCTAGAGATCAGAGCGGCACAGATACGCAGTATTTT
TRBV12-3/TRBV12-4	.	TRBJ2-3	many	CASARGPTSTDTQYF	TGTGCCAGCGCGCGGGGGCCCACAAGCACAGATACGCAGTATTTT
TRBV5-1	.	TRBJ2-7	.	CASSHLESYEQYF	TGCGCCAGCAGCCACCTAGAAAGCTACGAGCAGTACTTC
TRBV7-2	.	TRBJ1-2	.	CASSSNRVSYGYTF	TGTGCCAGCAGCTCGAACAGGGTCTCCTATGGCTACACCTTC
TRBV20-1	TRBD2	TRBJ2-1	.	CSAIGTSGGAYNEEFF	TGCAGTGCTATTGGGACTAGCGGGGGGGCTTACAATGAGGAGTTCTTC
TRBV15	.	TRBJ1-1	many	CATSRVPSGLGVNTEAFF	TGTGCCACCAGCAGAGTCCCGTCAGGGCTCGGAGTGAACACTGAAGCTTTCTTT
TRBV5-6	.	TRBJ2-7	many	CASRRQKTYSYEQYF	TGTGCCAGCAGGAGACAGAAAACCTACTCCTACGAGCAGTACTTC
TRBV9	.	TRBJ1-2	once	CASSARGANAHNGYTF	TGTGCCAGCAGCGCACGGGGGGCTAATGCTCACAATGGCTACACCTTC
TRBV20-1	TRBD2	TRBJ2-1	.	CSWQGRGAYNEQFF	TGCAGTTGGCAGGGGCGGGGGGCCTACAATGAGCAGTTCTTC
TRBV20-1	.	TRBJ2-5	few	CSASGTRKETQYF	TGCAGTGCGTCCGGGACCAGGAAAGAGACCCAGTACTTC
TRBV6-2/TRBV6-3	TRBD1	TRBJ2-5	few	CAGGQLISAETQYF	TGTGCCGGGGGACAGTTGATCTCGGCGGAGACCCAGTACTTC
TRBV28	.	TRBJ2-7	.	CASSLGSEVSRSYEQYF	TGTGCCAGCAGTTTAGGTTCGGAGGTCTCCCGCTCCTACGAGCAGTACTTC
TRBV28	.	TRBJ1-1	.	CASSWSRQANTEAFF	TGTGCCAGCAGTTGGAGTCGACAGGCGAACACTGAAGCTTTCTTT
TRBV29-1	.	TRBJ2-6	many	CSVGLSGANVLTF	TGCAGCGTTGGACTCTCTGGGGCCAACGTCCTGACTTTC
TRBV20-1	.	TRBJ1-2	many	CSARKDAGSGYGYTF	TGCAGTGCTAGAAAGGACGCGGGGAGCGGGTATGGCTACACCTTC
TRBV20-1	TRBD1	TRBJ2-2	.	CSARDRRQGTGELFF	TGCAGTGCTAGAGATCGCAGACAGGGGACCGGGGAGCTGTTTTTT
TRBV24-1	TRBD2	TRBJ2-7	few	CATSDRSGVNEQYF	TGTGCCACCAGTGACCGTAGCGGGGTAAACGAGCAGTACTTC
TRBV19	.	TRBJ2-3	.	CASSMAPGSTYTQYF	TGTGCCAGTAGTATGGCTCCAGGCAGCACGTATACGCAGTATTTT
TRBV9	.	TRBJ2-1	few	CASSVGPSREQFF	TGTGCCAGCAGCGTAGGTCCGTCACGGGAGCAGTTCTTC
TRBV5-1	TRBD2	TRBJ2-3	.	CASSGGTSGGTDTQYF	TGCGCCAGCAGCGGCGGGACTAGCGGCGGCACAGATACGCAGTATTTT
TRBV5-1	TRBD2	TRBJ2-3	.	CASSQGTSGRPTDTQYF	TGCGCCAGCAGCCAGGGGACTAGCGGGCGCCCCACAGATACGCAGTATTTT
TRBV7-2	.	TRBJ2-3	few	CASSSWDVSSTDTQYF	TGTGCCAGCAGCTCTTGGGACGTATCTAGCACAGATACGCAGTATTTT
TRBV7-2	TRBD1	TRBJ1-6	few	CASSTDRGYSPLHF	TGTGCCAGCAGCACAGACAGGGGGTATTCACCCCTCCACTTT
TRBV24-1	.	TRBJ2-5	few	CATSASVLPETQYF	TGTGCCACCAGTGCCAGCGTCCTCCCAGAGACCCAGTACTTC
TRBV10-3	TRBD1	TRBJ2-7	many	CAISVGDRGPYEQYF	TGTGCCATCAGTGTGGGGGACAGGGGGCCCTACGAGCAGTACTTC
TRBV5-1	.	TRBJ1-2	few	CASSLEVSNNYGYTF	TGCGCCAGCAGCTTGGAAGTTTCCAATAACTATGGCTACACCTTC
TRBV5-1	.	TRBJ2-2	.	CASSSDSRGPGELFF	TGCGCCAGCAGCTCCGACAGCCGGGGGCCCGGGGAGCTGTTTTTT
TRBV15	TRBD1	TRBJ2-1	few	CATSRGQGLYNEQFF	TGTGCCACCAGCAGAGGACAGGGGTTGTACAATGAGCAGTTCTTC
TRBV5-5	.	TRBJ2-6	few	CASSLVPSSGANVLTF	TGTGCCAGCAGCTTGGTCCCGAGCTCTGGGGCCAACGTCCTGACTTTC
TRBV12-3/TRBV12-4	.	TRBJ2-7	many	CASRPAAGTYEQYF	TGTGCCAGCAGACCCGCTGCCGGGACCTACGAGCAGTACTTC
TRBV28	.	TRBJ1-6	few	CASEEGGNSPLHF	TGTGCCAGCGAGGAGGGAGGGAACTCACCCCTCCACTTT
TRBV11-2	TRBD1	TRBJ2-4	.	CASSLPRGGLGIQYF	TGTGCCAGCAGCTTACCCCGAGGGGGCCTCGGCATTCAGTACTTC
TRBV6-2/TRBV6-3	TRBD2	TRBJ2-1	.	CASSYRASGVHNEQFF	TGTGCCAGCAGTTACCGGGCTAGCGGGGTCCACAATGAGCAGTTCTTC
TRBV20-1	.	TRBJ2-4	once	CSASLSGEGIQYF	TGCAGTGCTAGCTTGTCGGGAGAGGGGATTCAGTACTTC
TRBV3-1	TRBD2	TRBJ2-7	many	CASSQFGGGASHEQYF	TGTGCCAGCAGCCAGTTTGGCGGGGGGGCCTCTCACGAGCAGTACTTC
TRBV10-3	.	TRBJ2-2	.	CAIRDRGVPNGELFF	TGTGCCATCAGGGACCGGGGAGTTCCCAACGGGGAGCTGTTTTTT
TRBV12-3/TRBV12-4	.	TRBJ2-7	.	CASSPGPTACGEQYF	TGTGCCAGCAGTCCCGGACCGACAGCCTGTGGCGAGCAGTACTTC
TRBV7-2	TRBD2	TRBJ2-4	few	CASSFELPGLAGGGRENIQYF	TGTGCCAGCAGCTTCGAACTACCGGGACTAGCGGGGGGGGGTAGGGAAAACATTCAGTACTTC
TRBV20-1	TRBD2	TRBJ2-1	.	CSARGGRGDNEQFF	TGCAGTGCTAGGGGTGGGCGGGGGGACAATGAGCAGTTCTTC
TRBV5-1	TRBD1	TRBJ1-5	.	CASSLGTGTGNQPQHF	TGCGCCAGCAGCTTGGGCACCGGGACAGGGAATCAGCCCCAGCATTTT
TRBV19	.	TRBJ1-1	once	CASSIGQGIGEAFF	TGTGCCAGTAGTATCGGGCAGGGGATAGGTGAAGCTTTCTTT
TRBV28	TRBD1	TRBJ2-1	many	CASRGTVNPFF	TGTGCCAGCAGGGGGACAGTCAATCCGTTCTTC
TRBV7-2	TRBD1	TRBJ1-5	.	CASSLRDRDFYSNQPQHF	TGTGCCAGCAGCTTAAGGGACAGGGATTTTTATAGCAATCAGCCCCAGCATTTT
TRBV7-2	TRBD1	TRBJ1-1	few	CASSLAGRGRTEAFF	TGTGCCAGCAGCTTAGCGGGGAGGGGGCGTACTGAAGCTTTCTTT